In this sample, the clone carrying this T cell receptor beta chain turned up many times. Its antigen is not known. The data belong to a study of T cells after yellow fever vaccination. Findings of the study overall: Of the clonotypes, a small share occurred in both CD4 and CD8 compartments. Boosting was followed by the reappearance of most primary-vaccination clones (96% CD4, around 86% CD8). It was the secondary response that reached its peak faster, day 5 versus 15, but it was weaker.

The CDR3 totals 14 residues. CDR1 is SEHNR and CDR2 is FQNEAQ in the germline V gene (reference sequence). Trimming left V 1 base short and J 0 bases short, with 4 bases between. 5'RACE template switching produced TCR cDNA carrying a universal primer site and UMIs. In TCRdb, the 5' RACE reads were re-called with MiXCR into one record per CDR3 protein. Among about 310,000 distinct CDR3 sequences listed, more than 3% were seen once. This clonotype originated in a man in his late teens or twenties who received the YFV17D yellow fever vaccine. The chain links TRBV7-9 to TRBJ2-4; D gene uncertain. The sequenced sample was PBMCs, obtained on the day of the yellow fever booster vaccination. CDR3 in DNA: TGTGCCAGCAGCTTAGGGGGAGCCAAAAACATTCAGTACTTC. Translated, it gives CASSLGGAKNIQYF.